The present entry profiles one T cell receptor beta chain with its context. Its antigen remains unidentified. This specimen comes from a study of vaccination and CD4 T cells after COVID-19. Study as a whole: Post-vaccination samples were procured at a median of around 78 days following dose two (range 14 to 241). Each control culture was treated with a CEFX pool, an HIV-1 Nef pool, or no peptide.

As for time point: late sampling 161 to 241 days after vaccination in three convalescent patients. Treatment reported: approximately nine-day PBMC culture with coronavirus spike peptide pools or control peptides (ViraFEST assay). ViraFEST expanded antigen-specific T cells with peptide pools, then sequenced TCRs. The study sequenced cultured CD4+ T cell DNA using the Oncomine TCR Beta short-read assay. TCRdb redid the calling of the PCR reads with MiXCR, one entry per CDR3 protein. The data show about 24,000 distinct CDR3 sequences, under 50% seen once. The receptor was isolated from a human donor who had recovered from COVID-19. The sample consisted of CD4+ T cells from blood, cultured in vitro, taken about 7 months after SARS-CoV-2 vaccination.

Here the CDR3 DNA reads TGCGCCAGCAGCCCGATTCGGAGGCCCAGAGCGGGGACTGAAGCTTTCTTT. Its translation is CASSPIRRPRAGTEAFF. V is TRBV4-1 and J is TRBJ1-1; D remains unclear. The V end lost 4 bases, the J end lost 5 bases, and 23 bases lay between the germline ends. The CDR3 totals 17 residues. Germline CDR1 is MGHRA and CDR2 is YSYEKL.